This TCR beta chain was profiled in a study of shared clonotypes between healthy human individuals. Background on the study: Plates per donor: three CD4 naive, three CD4 memory, two CD8 naive, one CD8 memory.

Deep-level running was used for the assay. Profiled with immunoSEQ multiplex PCR; TCRdb holds only in-frame clones, not every one. The repertoire holds about 980,000 clones, with around 80% as singletons. None of the donors, who were healthy HIV-negative adults, had recently had acute infections or vaccinations. The receptor comes from a man aged 18 to 30 in good health. Sequenced sample: memory CD4+ T cells sorted from blood. Subset in this sample: CD45RA-negative fraction.

For the CDR3, the DNA is TGTGCCAGCGCTAGCGGATCCTACGAGCAGTACTTC. It is translated as CASASGSYEQYF. The chain combines TRBV6-1 with TRBJ2-7, with 7 bases identical to TRBD2. The CDR3 loop spans 12 amino acids. Germline V lookup: CDR1 MNHNS, CDR2 SASEGT. J gave up 1 base and V 8 bases, and 2 bases lay outside the gene matches.